The clone carrying this T cell receptor beta chain appeared a few times. Antigen: not known. This sample is drawn from a study of vaccination and CD4 T cells after COVID-19. Stated treatment: roughly 10-day PBMC culture with coronavirus spike peptide pools or control peptides (ViraFEST assay). CD4+ T cells of the unexposed donor were collected before the COVID-19 pandemic (2011-2018). The study sequenced cultured CD4+ T cell DNA using the Oncomine TCR Beta short-read assay. It was cultured CD4+ T cells from which genomic DNA was extracted. TCRdb passed the PCR reads through MiXCR, listing each CDR3 protein once. The table shows about 10,000 distinct CDR3 sequences, with more than 25% occurring only once. Germline CDR1 and CDR2: SGHAT and FQDESV (reference sequence). This CDR3 has 11 residues. V shed 6 bases and J shed 9 bases, with 9 bases lying between them.

The V gene is TRBV11-1, the J gene TRBJ2-1; tentatively, D is TRBD2 (5 bases). The sample taken for sequencing was CD4+ T cells from blood, cultured in vitro. This sequence originates from a human donor in good health. CDR3 in amino acids: CASRQEGEQFF. The CDR3 DNA follows: TGTGCCAGCAGGCAAGAGGGTGAGCAGTTCTTC. The whole variable domain, filled in from reference TRBV11-1 and TRBJ2-1, reads EAEVAQSPRYKITEKSQAVAFWCDPISGHATLYWYRQILGQGPELLVQFQDESVVDDSQLPKDRFSAERLKGVDSTLKIQPAELGDSAMYLCASRQEGEQFFGPGTRLTVL.